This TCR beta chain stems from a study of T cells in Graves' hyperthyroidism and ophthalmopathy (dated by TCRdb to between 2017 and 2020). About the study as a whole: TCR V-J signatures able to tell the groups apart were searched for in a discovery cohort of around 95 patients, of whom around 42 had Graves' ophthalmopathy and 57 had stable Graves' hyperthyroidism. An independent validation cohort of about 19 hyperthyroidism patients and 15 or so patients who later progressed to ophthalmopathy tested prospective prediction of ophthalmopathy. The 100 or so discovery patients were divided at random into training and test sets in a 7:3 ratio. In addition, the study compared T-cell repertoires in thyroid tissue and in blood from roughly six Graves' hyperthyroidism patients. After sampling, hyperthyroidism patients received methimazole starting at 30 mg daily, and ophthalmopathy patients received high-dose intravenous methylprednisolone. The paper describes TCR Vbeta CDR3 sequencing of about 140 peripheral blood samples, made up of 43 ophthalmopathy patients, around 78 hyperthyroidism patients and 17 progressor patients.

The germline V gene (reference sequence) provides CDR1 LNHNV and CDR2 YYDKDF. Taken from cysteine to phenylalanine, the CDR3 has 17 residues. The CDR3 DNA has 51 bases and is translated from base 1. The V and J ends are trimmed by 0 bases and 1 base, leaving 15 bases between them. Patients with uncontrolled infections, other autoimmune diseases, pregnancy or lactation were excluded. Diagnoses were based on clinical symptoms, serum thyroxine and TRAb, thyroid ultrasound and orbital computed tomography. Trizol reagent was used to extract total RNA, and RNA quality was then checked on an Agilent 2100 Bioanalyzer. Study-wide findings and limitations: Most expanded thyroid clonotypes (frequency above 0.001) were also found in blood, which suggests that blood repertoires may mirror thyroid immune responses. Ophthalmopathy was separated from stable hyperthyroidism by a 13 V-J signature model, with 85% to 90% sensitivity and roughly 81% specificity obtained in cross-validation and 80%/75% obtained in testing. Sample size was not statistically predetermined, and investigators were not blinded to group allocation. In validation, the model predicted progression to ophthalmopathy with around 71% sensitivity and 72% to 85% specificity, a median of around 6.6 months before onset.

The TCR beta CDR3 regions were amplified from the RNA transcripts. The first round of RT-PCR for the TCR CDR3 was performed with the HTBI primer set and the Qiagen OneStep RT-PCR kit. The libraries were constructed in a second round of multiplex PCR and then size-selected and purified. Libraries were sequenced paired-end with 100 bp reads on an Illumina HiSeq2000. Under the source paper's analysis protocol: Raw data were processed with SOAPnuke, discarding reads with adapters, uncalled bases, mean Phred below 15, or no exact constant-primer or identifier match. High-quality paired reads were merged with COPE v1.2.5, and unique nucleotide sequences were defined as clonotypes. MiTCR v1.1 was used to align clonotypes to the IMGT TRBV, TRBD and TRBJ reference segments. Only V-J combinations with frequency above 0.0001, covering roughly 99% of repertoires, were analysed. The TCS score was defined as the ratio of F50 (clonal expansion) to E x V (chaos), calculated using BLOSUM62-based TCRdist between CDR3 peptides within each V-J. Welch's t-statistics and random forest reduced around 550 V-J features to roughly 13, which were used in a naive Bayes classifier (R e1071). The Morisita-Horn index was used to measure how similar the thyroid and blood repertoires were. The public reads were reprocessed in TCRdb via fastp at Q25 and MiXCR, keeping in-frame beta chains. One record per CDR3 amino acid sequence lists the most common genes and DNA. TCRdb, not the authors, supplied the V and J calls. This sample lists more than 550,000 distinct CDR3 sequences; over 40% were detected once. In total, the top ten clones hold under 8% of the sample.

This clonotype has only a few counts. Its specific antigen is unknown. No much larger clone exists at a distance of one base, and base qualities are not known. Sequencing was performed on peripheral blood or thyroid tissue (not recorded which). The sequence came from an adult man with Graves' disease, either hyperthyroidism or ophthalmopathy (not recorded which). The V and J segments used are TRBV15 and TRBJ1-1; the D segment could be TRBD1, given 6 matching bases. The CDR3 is CATSRDLETGQNTEAFF. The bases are TGTGCCACCAGCAGAGATTTGGAGACAGGACAGAACACTGAAGCTTTCTTT.